This T cell receptor beta chain derives from a study of T cell repertoires in cytomegalovirus infection. Across the study: Well-studied HLA-B-restricted epitopes and recently identified HLA-C-restricted epitopes of CMV were both used in the study. TCR beta signatures that were public indicated CMV infection and matching HLA type. Study outcomes and limitations: Predominance within the ex vivo response was attributable to HLA-C-restricted CMV-specific TCR beta clonotypes.

Of note for this clonotype: Its antigen is not identified.

V lost 4 bases to trimming and J lost 0 bases, with 13 bases between them. The CDR3 sequence is 16 residues long. Germline CDR1 is LGHNA and CDR2 is YSLEER. Using its own MiXCR run on the reads, TCRdb lists one record per CDR3 protein. This table has approximately 65,000 distinct CDR3 sequences, just over 20% appearing once. Sequencing was performed on CD8+ T cells from cultured PBMCs, taken from culture after CMV antigen stimulation. This sequence joins TRBV4-3 and TRBJ1-5, with unresolved D. The TCR originated in a human donor in good health (CMV status not recorded). Some clones in this sample may be carry-over from other donors' samples. This CDR3 is CASSPSYGLSNQPQHF. DNA for the CDR3: TGCGCCAGCAGCCCGTCATACGGCCTTAGCAATCAGCCCCAGCATTTT.